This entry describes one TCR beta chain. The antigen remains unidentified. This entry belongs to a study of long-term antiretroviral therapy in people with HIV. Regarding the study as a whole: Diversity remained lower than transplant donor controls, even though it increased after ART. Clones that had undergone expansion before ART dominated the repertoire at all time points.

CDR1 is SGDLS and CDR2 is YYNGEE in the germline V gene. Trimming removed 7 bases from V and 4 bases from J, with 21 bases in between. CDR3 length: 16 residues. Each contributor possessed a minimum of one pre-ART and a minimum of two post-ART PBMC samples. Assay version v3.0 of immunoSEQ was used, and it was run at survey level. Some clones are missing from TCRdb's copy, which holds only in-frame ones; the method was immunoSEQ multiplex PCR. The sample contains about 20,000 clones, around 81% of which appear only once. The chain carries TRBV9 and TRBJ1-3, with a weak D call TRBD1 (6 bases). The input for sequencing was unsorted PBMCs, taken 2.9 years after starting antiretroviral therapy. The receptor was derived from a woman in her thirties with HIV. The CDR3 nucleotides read TGTGCCAGCTCTCAATCAGGCGGGACACCCGGAAACACCATATATTTT. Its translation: CASSQSGGTPGNTIYF.